This is a list of T cell receptor beta chains from one sample in a study of vaccination effects on CD4 cells after COVID-19. The assay was immunoSEQ multiplex PCR, and TCRdb's table has in-frame clones only and misses some. This sample has tens of thousands of clones, with about 60% found just once. For these receptors, no antigen is known. Sample: CD4+ T cells from PBMCs cultured without peptide, taken before COVID-19 vaccination. Receptors originate from a human donor who received a COVID-19 vaccine. The CDR3 runs from the conserved cysteine through the conserved F or W. Not every row has a clone size; where given, it reads once, few, many or a size class.

>NA|TRBJ1-2|TRBV10-3
CAISGGTSTNYGYTF
>NA|TRBJ1-3|TRBV18
CASSPQTPGGNTIYF
>NA|TRBJ2-4|TRBV5-5
CASSFSPTSGGSLAKNIQYF
>NA|TRBJ2-3|TRBV29-1
CSVGGLFTDTQYF
>NA|TRBJ2-7|TRBV11-2
CASSLVYEQYF
>few|TRBJ2-5|TRBV15
CATSRDSETQYF
>NA|TRBJ1-2|TRBV7-9
CASSRLGTVAYTF
>NA|TRBJ2-5|TRBV6-5
CASSPNPGETQYF
>NA|TRBJ1-6|TRBV7-2
CASSFRQGAKYNSPLHF
>NA|TRBJ1-1|TRBV15
CATSGGLRMNTEAFF
>NA|TRBJ2-7|TRBV7-2
CASTYPRGGSSYEQYF
>NA|TRBJ2-1|TRBV14
CASSQASSFPLNEQFF
>few|TRBJ1-5|TRBV12-3/TRBV12-4
CASRDRWDQPQHF